This T cell receptor (beta chain) came from a study of blood T cell repertoires in COVID-19. The overall study: Samples came from the United States, Italy and Spain, spanning acute and convalescent COVID-19. The analysed material was cDNA or gDNA that came from T cells, B-cell-depleted T cells, or PBMCs.

In the source study's methods: Using reference gene primer amplification, nucleated cell counts were estimated. TCRdb's table, derived via immunoSEQ multiplex PCR, lists solely in-frame clones and lacks some. The V and J calls and the clone size are those of that table, but D and trimming were determined from the DNA. The sample consists of over 65,000 clones, 70% to 90% of them appearing once. The sequenced sample was peripheral blood. This receptor was taken from a man aged 50-60 years with active COVID-19.

CDR3 nucleotides: TGCGCCAGCAGCGCGGGACAGGGGGGCGCAGATACGCAGTATTTT. Translating gives CASSAGQGGADTQYF. V usage is TRBV5-1 and J usage is TRBJ2-3; TRBD1 matches 11 bases. The J segment lost 4 bases and the V segment lost 4 bases, leaving 5 bases of the junction unmatched. The CDR3 extends over 15 amino acids. Germline V gene data show CDR1 as SGHRS and CDR2 as YFSETQ.